Listed below are T cell receptor beta chains from one sample, sequenced in a study of blood T cells in healthy people across ages. TCRdb re-called the 5' RACE reads with MiXCR, one entry per CDR3 protein. The data contain fewer than 900,000 distinct CDR3 sequences, 40% to 45% of them singletons. Sequenced material: blood. These receptors all come from a woman in her fifties or sixties in good health. The CDR3 runs from the conserved cysteine through the conserved F or W. The D gene is left open where the match is weak. Size is omitted from some rows. Given values are once, few, many or a class for expanded clones.

clone_size	v_call	j_call	d_call	cdr3_nt	cdr3_aa
few	TRBV12-3/TRBV12-4	TRBJ1-3	-	TGTGCCAGCCGGACGGACTTGGGGTCGACTAGCTTCTCTGGAAACACCATATATTTT	CASRTDLGSTSFSGNTIYF
-	TRBV27	TRBJ2-1	-	TGTGCCAGCAGAGATAGTGGACCCTTACCCGATGAGCAGTTCTTC	CASRDSGPLPDEQFF
few	TRBV21-1	TRBJ2-1	-	TGTGCCAGCCCTATTGAGGGGTCATCCTACGATGAGCAGTTCTTC	CASPIEGSSYDEQFF
-	TRBV11-3	TRBJ2-1	TRBD2	TGTGCCAGCAGCTCACGGGAGGGCCGCTCCTACAATGAGCAGTTCTTC	CASSSREGRSYNEQFF
-	TRBV3-1	TRBJ2-3	-	TGTGCCAGCAGCCAAGGAGGGCCGGAGGATACGCAGTATTTT	CASSQGGPEDTQYF
few	TRBV20-1	TRBJ1-1	-	TGCAGTGCTAGATTCGGTGGGGTAACTGAAGCTTTCTTT	CSARFGGVTEAFF
-	TRBV20-1	TRBJ2-7	-	TGCAGTGCTAGAGATAATTTAGGTAAAGGCTCCTACGGGCAGTACTTC	CSARDNLGKGSYGQYF
few	TRBV29-1	TRBJ2-3	TRBD2	TGCAGCGTTGTAGCGGGGGGTCTAGATACGCAGTATTTT	CSVVAGGLDTQYF
-	TRBV5-1	TRBJ1-4	-	TGCGCCAGCAGCCCCCGACAGAACGAAAATGAAAAACTGTTTTTT	CASSPRQNENEKLFF
few	TRBV6-5	TRBJ1-5	-	TGTGCCAGCAGTTACGGTCCAAATCAGCCCCAGCATTTT	CASSYGPNQPQHF